Listed below are T cell receptor beta chains from one sample, sequenced in a study of regulatory T cells in long-lasting Graves disease. TCRdb analysed the multiplex PCR reads with MiXCR anew, one entry per CDR3 protein. Of fewer than 500,000 distinct CDR3 sequences listed, 15% to 20% were seen once; the top ten hold approximately 12%. The same sample was also used in a study of T cells in Graves' hyperthyroidism and ophthalmopathy.

Sequenced here: peripheral blood mononuclear cells (PBMCs), sampled at new diagnosis, from a patient treated with antithyroid drugs. These receptors all come from a man aged 35 to 55 with Graves disease. CDR3s include the opening cysteine and the closing phenylalanine or tryptophan. Each record gives: D gene, clone size, CDR3 length, J gene, V gene, CDR3 DNA, CDR3 protein. The D gene is left open where the match is weak. Clone size is shown for a subset of rows, as once, few, many or a class of expanded clone.

>-|few|17|TRBJ2-3|TRBV20-1
TGCAGTGCTAGAGATCTAGGAGCGGTAGGCGTCACAGATACGCAGTATTTT
CSARDLGAVGVTDTQYF
>TRBD2|many|19|TRBJ2-1|TRBV5-1
TGCGCCAGCAGCTTGGCAGGACTAGCGGATGTACCACCCTACAATGAGCAGTTCTTC
CASSLAGLADVPPYNEQFF
>-|many|14|TRBJ2-5|TRBV29-1
TGCAGCGTTGATGGCAACAGGGACCAAGAGACCCAGTACTTC
CSVDGNRDQETQYF
>-|few|16|TRBJ2-7|TRBV20-1
TGCAGTGCTAGAGGTCAGGGGCTAAGTATAGGTTACGAGCAGTACTTC
CSARGQGLSIGYEQYF
>TRBD1|few|13|TRBJ2-7|TRBV2
TGTGCCAGCAGTGGGGACAGGCTCTACGAGCAGTACTTC
CASSGDRLYEQYF
>TRBD2|many|15|TRBJ2-1|TRBV20-1
TGCAGTGCTAGTTCGACTAGCGGGAGTGCGGATGAGCAGTTCTTC
CSASSTSGSADEQFF
>TRBD2|-|16|TRBJ2-5|TRBV12-3/TRBV12-4
TGTGCCAGCAGAAGGGGACTAGCGGGAGAGCGGGAGACCCAGTACTTC
CASRRGLAGERETQYF
>-|-|19|TRBJ2-7|TRBV4-1
TGCGCCAGCAGCCAAGATGAGACCTTGCGGGTTACCAAAGGGGGCGAGCAGTACTTC
CASSQDETLRVTKGGEQYF
>-|many|13|TRBJ1-1|TRBV7-9
TGTGCCAGCAGCTTGATAGGGAACACTGAAGCTTTCTTT
CASSLIGNTEAFF
>-|many|17|TRBJ2-7|TRBV12-3/TRBV12-4
TGTGCCATCCCTCCCGGACTGGACGCTGTGAGCTGGCGGGACGTGTACTTC
CAIPPGLDAVSWRDVYF
>TRBD1|few|13|TRBJ2-5|TRBV28
TGTGCCAGTGAGACAGGGTTAGGCGAGACCCAGTACTTC
CASETGLGETQYF
>TRBD2|few|17|TRBJ2-1|TRBV29-1
TGCAGCGTCTCCGGACTAGCGGGCGAAAGCTCCTACAATGAGCAGTTCTTC
CSVSGLAGESSYNEQFF
>TRBD2|many|16|TRBJ2-1|TRBV6-5
TGTGCCAGCAGTTACTTTCGACTAGCGGGGTACAATGAGCAGTTCTTC
CASSYFRLAGYNEQFF
>-|once|17|TRBJ2-1|TRBV2
TGTGCCAGCAGTGCGGGACCCCGGGACGGAGCCTACAATGAGCAGTTCTTC
CASSAGPRDGAYNEQFF
>-|many|14|TRBJ1-2|TRBV20-1
TGCAGTGCCGGGAGCCACAGCGCTAACTATGGCTACACCTTC
CSAGSHSANYGYTF
>-|many|15|TRBJ2-5|TRBV11-2
TGTGCCAGCAGCCCGGATCTATCAGCGGCAGAGACCCAGTACTTC
CASSPDLSAAETQYF
>TRBD1|-|16|TRBJ2-7|TRBV12-5
TGTGCTAGTGGTGAACTGGGGACAGGGCTCTCCTACGAGCAGTACTTC
CASGELGTGLSYEQYF
>-|-|14|TRBJ2-5|TRBV14
TGTGCCAGCAGCTCCCGGAGGACTACGGAGACCCAGTACTTC
CASSSRRTTETQYF
>-|few|14|TRBJ2-5|TRBV2
TGTGCCAGCACTCGCCGGGACACTCAAGAGACCCAGTACTTC
CASTRRDTQETQYF
>-|-|14|TRBJ2-7|TRBV12-3/TRBV12-4
TGTGCCAGCAGTTACTCTGACGGCAGAGGTGAGCAGTACTTC
CASSYSDGRGEQYF
>TRBD2|few|16|TRBJ2-1|TRBV6-2/TRBV6-3
TGTGCCAGCACCCACCCCAGCGGGAGCTCCTACAATGAGCAGTTCTTC
CASTHPSGSSYNEQFF
>TRBD2|many|14|TRBJ2-3|TRBV11-2
TGTGCCAGCAGCTCCGAAAGGGACTACGGCCCGCAGTATTTT
CASSSERDYGPQYF
>-|many|14|TRBJ2-6|TRBV20-1
TGCAGTGCTAGACGCAGCTCTGGGGCCAACGTCCTGACTTTC
CSARRSSGANVLTF
>TRBD1|many|16|TRBJ2-3|TRBV20-1
TGCAGTGCTAGAGATCCCCTTAGGGGGCGAAAAGATACGCAGTATTTT
CSARDPLRGRKDTQYF
>-|few|13|TRBJ2-7|TRBV20-1
TGCAGTGCCCCAATGGACCTTTCCTACGAGCAGTACTTC
CSAPMDLSYEQYF
>-|few|11|TRBJ1-4|TRBV25-1
TGTGCCAGCAGAGCAGGTGAAAAACTGTTTTTT
CASRAGEKLFF
>TRBD2|many|16|TRBJ2-1|TRBV2
TGTGCCAGCAGTGCTTCACTAGCGGGAGGGTCGGTTGGGCAGTTCTTC
CASSASLAGGSVGQFF
>TRBD1|-|14|TRBJ1-2|TRBV7-8
TGTGCCAGCACGGGGACAGGGGTGCAGTATGGCTACACCTTC
CASTGTGVQYGYTF
>-|-|13|TRBJ2-7|TRBV10-3
TGTGCCATCAGTGAGTCGTCAGGGCCCGAGCAGTACTTC
CAISESSGPEQYF
>-|many|14|TRBJ2-7|TRBV3-1
TGTGCCAGCAGCCCGCTAGCGTACTCCTACGAGCAGTACTTC
CASSPLAYSYEQYF
>TRBD1|many|17|TRBJ1-5|TRBV20-1
TGCAGTGCTAGAGAGGCAGGGGGGCTATATAGCAATCAGCCCCAGCATTTT
CSAREAGGLYSNQPQHF
>-|many|13|TRBJ1-5|TRBV27
TGTGCCAGCAGTTACCGATTGGGTCAGCCCCAGCATTTT
CASSYRLGQPQHF
>-|many|10|TRBJ2-1|TRBV30
TGTGCCTGGGACGGCACTGAGCAGTTCTTC
CAWDGTEQFF